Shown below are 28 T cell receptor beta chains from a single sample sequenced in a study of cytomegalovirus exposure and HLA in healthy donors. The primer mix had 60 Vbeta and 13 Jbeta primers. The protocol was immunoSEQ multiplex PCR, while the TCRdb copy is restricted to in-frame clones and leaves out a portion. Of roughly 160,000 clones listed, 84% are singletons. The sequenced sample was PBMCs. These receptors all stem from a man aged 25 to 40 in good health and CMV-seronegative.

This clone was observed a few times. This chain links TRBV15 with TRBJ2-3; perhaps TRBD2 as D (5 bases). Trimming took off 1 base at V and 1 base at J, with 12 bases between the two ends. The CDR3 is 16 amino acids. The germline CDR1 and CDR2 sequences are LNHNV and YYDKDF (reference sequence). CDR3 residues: CATSRGGSEGTDTQYF. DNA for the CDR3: TGTGCCACCAGCAGAGGCGGGTCGGAGGGCACAGATACGCAGTATTTT.

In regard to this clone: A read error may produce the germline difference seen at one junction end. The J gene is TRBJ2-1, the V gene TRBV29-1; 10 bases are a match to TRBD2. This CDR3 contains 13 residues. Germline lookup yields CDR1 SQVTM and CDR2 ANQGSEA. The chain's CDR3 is CSVRRLAGVGGVF. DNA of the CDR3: TGCAGCGTTCGTCGGCTAGCGGGAGTAGGTGGGGTCTTC.

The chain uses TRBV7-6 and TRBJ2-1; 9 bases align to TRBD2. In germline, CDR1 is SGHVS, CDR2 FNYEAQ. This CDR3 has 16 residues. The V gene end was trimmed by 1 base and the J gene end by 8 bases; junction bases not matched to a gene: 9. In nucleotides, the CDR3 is TGTGCCAGCAGCTTAGGGGGCGGGAGGGCCCTCGATGAGCAGTTCTTC. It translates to CASSLGGGRALDEQFF.

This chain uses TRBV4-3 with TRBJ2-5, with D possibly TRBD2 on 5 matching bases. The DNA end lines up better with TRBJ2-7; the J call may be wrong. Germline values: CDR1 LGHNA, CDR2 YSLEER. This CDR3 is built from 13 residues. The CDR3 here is CASSPRGSYEQYF. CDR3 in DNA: TGCGCCAGCAGCCCTCGGGGATCCTACGAGCAGTACTTC.

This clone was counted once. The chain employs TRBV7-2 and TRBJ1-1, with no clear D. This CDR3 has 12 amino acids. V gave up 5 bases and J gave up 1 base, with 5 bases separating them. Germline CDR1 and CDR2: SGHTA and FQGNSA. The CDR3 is CASSPQNTEAFF. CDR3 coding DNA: TGTGCCAGCAGCCCACAGAACACTGAAGCTTTCTTT.

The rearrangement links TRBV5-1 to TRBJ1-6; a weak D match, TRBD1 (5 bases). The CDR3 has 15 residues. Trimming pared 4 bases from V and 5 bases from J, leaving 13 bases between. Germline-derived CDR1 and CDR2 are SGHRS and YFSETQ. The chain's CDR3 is CASSLLTGDNSPLHF. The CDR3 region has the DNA TGCGCCAGCAGCCTTTTGACGGGGGATAATTCACCCCTCCACTTT.

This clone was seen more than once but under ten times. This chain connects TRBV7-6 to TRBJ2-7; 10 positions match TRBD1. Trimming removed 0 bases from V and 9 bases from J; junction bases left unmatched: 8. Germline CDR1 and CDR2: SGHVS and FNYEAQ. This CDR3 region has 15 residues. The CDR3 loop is CASSLALEGQGTQYF. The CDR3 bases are TGTGCCAGCAGCTTAGCTTTAGAGGGACAGGGGACGCAGTACTTC.

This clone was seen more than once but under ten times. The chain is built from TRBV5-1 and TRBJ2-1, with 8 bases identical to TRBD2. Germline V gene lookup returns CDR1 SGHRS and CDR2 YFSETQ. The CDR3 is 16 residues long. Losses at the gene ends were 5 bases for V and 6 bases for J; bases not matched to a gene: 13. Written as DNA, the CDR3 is TGCGCCAGCAGACCCAGCCAGCGGGAGTCAGGCAATGAGCAGTTCTTC. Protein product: CASRPSQRESGNEQFF.

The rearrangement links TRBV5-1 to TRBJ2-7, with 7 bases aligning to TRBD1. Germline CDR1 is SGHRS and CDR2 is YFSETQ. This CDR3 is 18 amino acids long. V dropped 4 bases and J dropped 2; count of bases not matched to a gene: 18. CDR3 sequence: CASSKDRIIPGSPYEQYF. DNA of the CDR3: TGCGCCAGCAGCAAGGACAGGATAATCCCAGGGTCCCCCTACGAGCAGTACTTC.

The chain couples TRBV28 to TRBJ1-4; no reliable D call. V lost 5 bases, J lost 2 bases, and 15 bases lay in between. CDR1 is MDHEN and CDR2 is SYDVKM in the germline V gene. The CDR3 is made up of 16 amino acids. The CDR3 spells CASSTRDPGTNEKLFF. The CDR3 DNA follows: TGTGCCAGCAGTACCAGAGACCCCGGGACTAATGAAAAACTGTTTTTT.

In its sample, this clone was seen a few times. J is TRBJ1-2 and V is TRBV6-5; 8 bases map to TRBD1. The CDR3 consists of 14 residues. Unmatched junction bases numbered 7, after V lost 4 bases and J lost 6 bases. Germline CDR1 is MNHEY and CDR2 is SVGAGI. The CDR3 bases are TGTGCCAGCAGTTCGCTGACAGGGGAGGATGGCTACACCTTC. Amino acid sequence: CASSSLTGEDGYTF.

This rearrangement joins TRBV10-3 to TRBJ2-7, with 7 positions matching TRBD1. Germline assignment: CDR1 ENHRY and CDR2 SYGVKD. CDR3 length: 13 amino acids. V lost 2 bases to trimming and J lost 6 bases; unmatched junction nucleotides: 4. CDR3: CAISEVGGGEQYF. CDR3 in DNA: TGTGCCATCAGTGAGGTAGGGGGCGGCGAGCAGTACTTC.

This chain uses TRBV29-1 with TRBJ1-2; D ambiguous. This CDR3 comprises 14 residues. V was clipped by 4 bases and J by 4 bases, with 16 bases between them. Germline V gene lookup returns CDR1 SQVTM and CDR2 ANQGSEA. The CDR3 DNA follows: TGCAGCGTTGTGTCCCCTAACAGCATCTATGGCTACACCTTC. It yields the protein CSVVSPNSIYGYTF.

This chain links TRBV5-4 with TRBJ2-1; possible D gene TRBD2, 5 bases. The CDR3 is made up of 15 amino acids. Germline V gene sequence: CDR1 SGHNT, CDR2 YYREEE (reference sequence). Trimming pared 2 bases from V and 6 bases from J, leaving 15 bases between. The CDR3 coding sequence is TGTGCCAGCAGCTTCCTAGCCGGAGGCACCAATGAGCAGTTCTTC. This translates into CASSFLAGGTNEQFF.

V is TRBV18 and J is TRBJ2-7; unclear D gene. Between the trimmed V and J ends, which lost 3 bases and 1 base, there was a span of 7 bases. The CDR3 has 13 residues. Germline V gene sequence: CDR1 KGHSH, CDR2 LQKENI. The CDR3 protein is CASSPTISYEQYF. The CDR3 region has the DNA TGTGCCAGCTCACCTACTATTTCCTACGAGCAGTACTTC. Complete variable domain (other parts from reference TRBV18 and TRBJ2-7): NAGVMQNPRHLVRRRGQEARLRCSPMKGHSHVYWYRQLPEEGLKFMVYLQKENIIDESGMPKERFSAEFPKEGPSILRIQQVVRGDSAAYFCASSPTISYEQYFGPGTRLTVT.

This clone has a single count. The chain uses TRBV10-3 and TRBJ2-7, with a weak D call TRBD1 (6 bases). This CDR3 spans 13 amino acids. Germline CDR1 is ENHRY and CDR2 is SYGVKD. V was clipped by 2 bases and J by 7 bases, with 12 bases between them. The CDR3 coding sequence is TGTGCCATCAGTGAGAGTACAGGGCGAGAGCAGTACTTC. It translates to CAISESTGREQYF.

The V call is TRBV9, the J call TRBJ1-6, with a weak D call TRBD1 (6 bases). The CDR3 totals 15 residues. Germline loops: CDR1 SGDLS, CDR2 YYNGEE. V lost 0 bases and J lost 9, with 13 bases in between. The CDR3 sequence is CASSVGRGLGSPLHF. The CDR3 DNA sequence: TGTGCCAGCAGCGTAGGCAGGGGATTGGGTTCACCCCTCCACTTT.

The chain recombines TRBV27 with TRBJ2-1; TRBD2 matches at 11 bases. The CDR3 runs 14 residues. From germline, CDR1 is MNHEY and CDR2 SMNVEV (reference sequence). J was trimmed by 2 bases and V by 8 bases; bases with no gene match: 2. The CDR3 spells CASLSGGAYNEQFF. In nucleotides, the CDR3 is TGTGCCAGCCTTAGCGGGGGGGCCTACAATGAGCAGTTCTTC.

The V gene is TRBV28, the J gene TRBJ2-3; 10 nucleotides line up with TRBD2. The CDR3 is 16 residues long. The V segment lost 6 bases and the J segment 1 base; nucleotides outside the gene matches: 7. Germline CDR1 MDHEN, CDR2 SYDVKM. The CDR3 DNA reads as TGTGCCAGCAGCTATAGCGGGGGGCTCCGCACAGATACGCAGTATTTT. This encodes CASSYSGGLRTDTQYF.

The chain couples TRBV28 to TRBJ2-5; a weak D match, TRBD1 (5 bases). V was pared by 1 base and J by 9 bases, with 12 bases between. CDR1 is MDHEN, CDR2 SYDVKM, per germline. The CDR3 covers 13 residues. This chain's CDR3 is CASSLSGMKAQYF. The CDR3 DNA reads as TGTGCCAGCAGTTTATCAGGGATGAAGGCCCAGTACTTC.

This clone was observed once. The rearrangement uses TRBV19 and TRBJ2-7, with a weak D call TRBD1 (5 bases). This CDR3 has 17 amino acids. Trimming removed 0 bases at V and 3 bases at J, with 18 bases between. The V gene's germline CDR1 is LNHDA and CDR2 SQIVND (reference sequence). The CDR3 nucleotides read TGTGCCAGTAGTATAGATGCAGGGCGAAGTTCCGGCTACGAGCAGTACTTC. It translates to CASSIDAGRSSGYEQYF.

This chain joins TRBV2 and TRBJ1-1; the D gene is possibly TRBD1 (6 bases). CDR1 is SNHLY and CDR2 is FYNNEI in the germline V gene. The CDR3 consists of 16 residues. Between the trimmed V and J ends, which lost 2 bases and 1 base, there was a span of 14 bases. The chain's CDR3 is CASSESVGGRNTEAFF. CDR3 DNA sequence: TGTGCCAGCAGTGAATCTGTGGGGGGGCGGAACACTGAAGCTTTCTTT.

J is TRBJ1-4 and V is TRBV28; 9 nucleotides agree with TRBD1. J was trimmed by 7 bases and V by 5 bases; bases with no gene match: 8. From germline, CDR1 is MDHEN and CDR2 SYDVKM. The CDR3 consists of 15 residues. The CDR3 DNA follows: TGTGCCAGCAGTCTCGGGACAGGGTCGGGTGAAAAACTGTTTTTT. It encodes CASSLGTGSGEKLFF. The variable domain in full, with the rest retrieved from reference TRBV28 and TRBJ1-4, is DVKVTQSSRYLVKRTGEKVFLECVQDMDHENMFWYRQDPGLGLRLIYFSYDVKMKEKGDIPEGYSVSREKKERFSLILESASTNQTSMYLCASSLGTGSGEKLFFGSGTQLSVL.

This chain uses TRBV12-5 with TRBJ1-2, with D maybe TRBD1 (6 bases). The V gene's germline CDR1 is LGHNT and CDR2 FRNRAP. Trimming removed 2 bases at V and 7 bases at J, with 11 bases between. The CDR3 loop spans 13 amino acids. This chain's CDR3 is CASGLTGGFGYTF. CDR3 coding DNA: TGTGCTAGTGGTTTGACGGGGGGCTTTGGCTACACCTTC.

The CDR3 reads CASSLFSGSGETQYF. The CDR3 DNA follows: TGTGCCAGCAGCTTATTTTCCGGGAGCGGAGAGACCCAGTACTTC. This chain joins TRBV11-2 and TRBJ2-5; possible D gene TRBD2, 6 bases. This CDR3 has 15 residues. Trimming removed 2 bases from V and 4 bases from J, with 14 bases in between. Germline CDR1 reads SGHAT; CDR2 reads FQNNGV.

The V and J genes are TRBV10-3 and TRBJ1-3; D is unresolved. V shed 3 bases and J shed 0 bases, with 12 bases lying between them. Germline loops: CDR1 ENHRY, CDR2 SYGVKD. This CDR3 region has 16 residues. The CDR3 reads CAISDLPRNSGNTIYF. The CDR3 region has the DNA TGTGCCATCAGTGACCTCCCCAGGAACTCTGGAAACACCATATATTTT.

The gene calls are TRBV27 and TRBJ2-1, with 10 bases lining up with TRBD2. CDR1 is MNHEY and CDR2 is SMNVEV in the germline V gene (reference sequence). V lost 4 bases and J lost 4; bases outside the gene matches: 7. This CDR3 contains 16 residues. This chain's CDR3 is CASSSLTSGRYNEQFF. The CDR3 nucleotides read TGTGCCAGCAGTTCCCTGACTAGCGGGCGTTACAATGAGCAGTTCTTC.

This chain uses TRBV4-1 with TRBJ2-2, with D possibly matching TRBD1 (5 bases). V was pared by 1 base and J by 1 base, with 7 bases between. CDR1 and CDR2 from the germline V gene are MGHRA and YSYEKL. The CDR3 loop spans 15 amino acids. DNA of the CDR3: TGCGCCAGCAGCCAAGCAACAGGGAACACCGGGGAGCTGTTTTTT. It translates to CASSQATGNTGELFF.